Below are 32 T cell receptor beta chains sequenced from a single sample in a study of T cell responses to AZD1222 COVID-19 vaccine. Data came from immunoSEQ multiplex PCR; TCRdb stores just in-frame clones and leaves some out. The sample shows 150,000 to 200,000 clones, 92% of them seen only once. This sample comprised peripheral blood, obtained 28 days after the second AZD1222 dose. Receptor source: an adult who received the AZD1222 COVID-19 vaccine.

The chain recombines TRBV6-5 with TRBJ2-7; maybe TRBD1 (5 bases). The CDR3 is 15 amino acids. CDR1 is MNHEY and CDR2 is SVGAGI in the germline V gene. V shed 6 bases and J shed 0 bases, with 15 bases lying between them. The CDR3 loop reads CASSPVRQSSYEQYF. For the CDR3, the DNA is TGTGCCAGCAGCCCCGTGAGACAGAGCTCCTACGAGCAGTACTTC.

The chain combines TRBV29-1 with TRBJ1-1; D gene ambiguous. Trimming left V 2 bases short and J 0 bases short, with 13 bases between. Germline CDR1 SQVTM, CDR2 ANQGSEA. The CDR3 extends over 15 amino acids. The CDR3 DNA reads as TGCAGCGTTGAACTATACGGTTCGATGAACACTGAAGCTTTCTTT. Translating gives CSVELYGSMNTEAFF.

V and J are TRBV27 and TRBJ2-1; 7 positions agree with TRBD1. The J segment lost 9 bases and the V segment lost 6 bases, leaving 8 bases of the junction unmatched. The CDR3 totals 13 residues. Germline V gene lookup returns CDR1 MNHEY and CDR2 SMNVEV (reference sequence). Written as DNA, the CDR3 is TGTGCCAGCAGCCTCCGGACAGGTACTGAGCAGTTCTTC. Encoded protein: CASSLRTGTEQFF.

This chain connects TRBV9 to TRBJ1-2, with D tentatively TRBD1 (5 bases). Per germline, CDR1 SGDLS and CDR2 YYNGEE. V dropped 0 bases and J dropped 5 bases, with 11 bases sitting between them. CDR3 size: 14 residues. The CDR3, as DNA: TGTGCCAGCAGCGTAGAGGGGACTGAGTATGGCTACACCTTC. Encoded protein: CASSVEGTEYGYTF.

The chain links TRBV19 to TRBJ1-6; no firm D call. The CDR3 spans 13 residues. CDR1 LNHDA and CDR2 SQIVND come from the germline V gene (reference sequence). Trimming stripped 5 bases from V and 7 bases from J, with 9 bases between. DNA of the CDR3: TGTGCCAGTAGTTCACTGGACAATTCACCCCTCCACTTT. As protein: CASSSLDNSPLHF. Looking up the rest from reference TRBV19 and TRBJ1-6 gives the full variable domain: DGGITQSPKYLFRKEGQNVTLSCEQNLNHDAMYWYRQDPGQGLRLIYYSQIVNDFQKGDIAEGYSVSREKKESFPLTVTSAQKNPTAFYLCASSSLDNSPLHFGNGTRLTVT.

The CDR3: CASSLGGTGFGYTF. DNA of the CDR3: TGTGCCAGCAGCTTAGGAGGGACAGGGTTCGGCTACACCTTC. The J gene is TRBJ1-2, the V gene TRBV7-2; 9 bases fit TRBD1. The CDR3 covers 14 residues. J was trimmed by 8 bases and V by 1 base; bases with no gene match: 5. The germline V gene encodes CDR1 SGHTA and CDR2 FQGNSA.

This chain links TRBV18 with TRBJ1-4; D remains unclear. The V and J ends lost 1 base and 5 bases respectively, with 11 bases between them. The germline V gene encodes CDR1 KGHSH and CDR2 LQKENI. The CDR3 is 15 amino acids. CDR3 nucleotide sequence: TGTGCCAGCTCACCACGACGCGGTCAGAATGAAAAACTGTTTTTT. Protein: CASSPRRGQNEKLFF.

The chain couples TRBV18 to TRBJ1-1; perhaps TRBD1 as D (6 bases). The CDR3 sequence is 15 residues long. The V end was cut by 3 bases, the J end by 1 base, with 12 bases between. In germline, CDR1 is KGHSH, CDR2 LQKENI. The CDR3 DNA follows: TGTGCCAGCTCACCCTCGGGACAACCGAACACTGAAGCTTTCTTT. This codes for CASSPSGQPNTEAFF.

V and J are TRBV7-2 and TRBJ2-3; D is tentatively TRBD1 or TRBD2 (6 bases each). V lost 5 bases to trimming and J lost 1 base, with 13 bases between them. This CDR3 comprises 15 residues. Germline V CDR1 and CDR2: SGHTA, FQGNSA. The CDR3: CASSLKEGGTDTQYF. The DNA for the CDR3 is TGTGCCAGCAGCCTTAAGGAGGGGGGCACAGATACGCAGTATTTT.

This chain links TRBV2 with TRBJ2-7; 7 bases match TRBD1. The CDR3 is made up of 12 amino acids. Germline V gene data show CDR1 as SNHLY and CDR2 as FYNNEI. Trimming took 6 bases from V and 6 from J; bases not matched to a gene: 5. Here the CDR3 DNA reads TGTGCCAGCAGATTGACAGGGACCGAGCAGTACTTC. Its protein is CASRLTGTEQYF.

V is TRBV6-6 and J is TRBJ2-3; 10 bases match TRBD1. CDR3 length: 13 residues. Germline V gene data show CDR1 as MNHNY and CDR2 as SVGAGI (reference sequence). After removal of 7 bases from V and 10 bases from J, the junction contained 8 bases not matched to a gene. The CDR3 sequence is CASTREGQGSQYF. The DNA for the CDR3 is TGTGCCAGCACAAGGGAGGGACAGGGGTCGCAGTATTTT.

The chain recombines TRBV18 with TRBJ2-1; possible D gene TRBD2, 5 bases. Germline CDR1 is KGHSH and CDR2 is LQKENI. V lost 3 bases and J lost 4, with 10 bases in between. The CDR3 is made up of 14 amino acids. CDR3 DNA: TGTGCCAGCTCACCTACCGGACTTTACAATGAGCAGTTCTTC. Its protein product is CASSPTGLYNEQFF.

The count of this clone is one. The chain has TRBV7-6 and TRBJ2-5, with D tentatively TRBD1 or TRBD2 (5 bases each). The V end lost 1 base, the J end lost 2 bases, and 8 bases lay between the germline ends. The CDR3 runs to 14 residues. Germline lookup yields CDR1 SGHVS and CDR2 FNYEAQ. The CDR3 spells CASSLGGNQETQYF. The DNA of the CDR3 is TGTGCCAGCAGCTTAGGGGGGAATCAAGAGACCCAGTACTTC.

V gene TRBV9 combines with J gene TRBJ1-3, with no clear D. CDR3 length: 15 residues. Germline CDR1 reads SGDLS; CDR2 reads YYNGEE. Trimming left V 0 bases short and J 0 bases short, with 7 bases between. The CDR3 DNA follows: TGTGCCAGCAGCGTAGAAGCGATCTCTGGAAACACCATATATTTT. The encoded protein is CASSVEAISGNTIYF.

The chain employs TRBV19 and TRBJ2-3, with 7 bases matching TRBD2. Trimming removed 1 base from V and 10 bases from J; junction bases left unmatched: 8. The CDR3 sequence is 14 residues long. Germline V gene data show CDR1 as LNHDA and CDR2 as SQIVND (reference sequence). CDR3 DNA: TGTGCCAGTAGTATAGTAACGACTAGCAGCGCGCAGTATTTT. Translating gives CASSIVTTSSAQYF.

The genes are TRBV5-4 and TRBJ1-4; D unresolved. Trimming took off 9 bases at V and 0 bases at J, with 9 bases between the two ends. Germline assignment: CDR1 SGHNT and CDR2 YYREEE (reference sequence). CDR3 length equals 13 residues. This CDR3 is CATKDATNEKLFF. The CDR3 DNA reads as TGTGCCACCAAGGATGCAACTAATGAAAAACTGTTTTTT.

V and J are TRBV10-2 and TRBJ1-2, with D maybe TRBD1 (5 bases). Germline V gives CDR1 WSHSY, CDR2 SAAADI. This CDR3 has 13 residues. Deletions cut 6 bases from V and 4 bases from J, with 12 bases between. DNA for the CDR3: TGCGCCAGCAGAGACAGCTATCTCTATGGCTACACCTTC. This codes for CASRDSYLYGYTF.

The chain carries TRBV18 and TRBJ1-2; the D is unclear. CDR3 size: 14 residues. V dropped 0 bases and J dropped 4 bases, with 9 bases sitting between them. Germline CDR1 KGHSH, CDR2 LQKENI. The CDR3: CASSPPVGSYGYTF. CDR3 DNA sequence: TGTGCCAGCTCACCACCGGTGGGCTCCTATGGCTACACCTTC.

This chain links TRBV11-2 with TRBJ1-4; D is unclear. Germline CDR1 SGHAT, CDR2 FQNNGV. The CDR3 loop spans 14 amino acids. V dropped 1 base and J dropped 5 bases, with 8 bases sitting between them. In DNA, the CDR3 is TGTGCCAGCAGCTTAGGGATGCTGAATGAAAAACTGTTTTTT. It specifies CASSLGMLNEKLFF. The whole variable domain, remainder taken from reference TRBV11-2 and TRBJ1-4, is EAGVAQSPRYKIIEKRQSVAFWCNPISGHATLYWYQQILGQGPKLLIQFQNNGVVDDSQLPKDRFSAERLKGVDSTLKIQPAKLEDSAVYLCASSLGMLNEKLFFGSGTQLSVL.

The V gene is TRBV18, the J gene TRBJ1-1, with D perhaps TRBD1 (5 bases). CDR3 length equals 13 residues. The V and J ends lost 5 bases and 7 bases respectively, with 14 bases between them. Per the germline V gene, CDR1 is KGHSH and CDR2 is LQKENI. The CDR3 region is CASSRDREDEAFF. In nucleotides, the CDR3 is TGTGCCAGCTCAAGGGACCGGGAGGATGAAGCTTTCTTT. Variable domain in full (rest from reference TRBV18 and TRBJ1-1): NAGVMQNPRHLVRRRGQEARLRCSPMKGHSHVYWYRQLPEEGLKFMVYLQKENIIDESGMPKERFSAEFPKEGPSILRIQQVVRGDSAAYFCASSRDREDEAFFGQGTRLTVV.

The CDR3 sequence: CASSQERYGYTF. The CDR3 DNA sequence: TGTGCCAGCAGCCAAGAAAGGTATGGCTACACCTTC. The chain has TRBV3-1 (or the pseudogene TRBV3-2) and TRBJ1-2; D remains unclear. V gave up 0 bases and J gave up 5 bases, with 4 bases separating them. This CDR3 region has 12 residues. Germline V CDR1 and CDR2: LGHDT, YNNKEL (reference sequence).

The genes are TRBV11-1 and TRBJ1-1; the D is unclear. Germline V gene lookup returns CDR1 SGHAT and CDR2 FQDESV (reference sequence). The CDR3 has 14 amino acids. The V gene lost 1 base and the J gene lost 0 bases, with 6 bases spanning the gap. This CDR3 reads CASSLDRLNTEAFF. The DNA of the CDR3 is TGTGCCAGCAGCTTAGACCGCCTGAACACTGAAGCTTTCTTT. Looking up the rest from reference TRBV11-1 and TRBJ1-1 gives the full variable domain: EAEVAQSPRYKITEKSQAVAFWCDPISGHATLYWYRQILGQGPELLVQFQDESVVDDSQLPKDRFSAERLKGVDSTLKIQPAELGDSAMYLCASSLDRLNTEAFFGQGTRLTVV.

The V and J genes are TRBV20-1 and TRBJ2-7; 7 bases map to TRBD1. Germline V CDR1 and CDR2: DFQATT, SNEGSKA (reference sequence). V was clipped by 2 bases and J by 7 bases; unmatched bases: 2. The CDR3 covers 11 residues. CDR3 protein: CSARQGVEQYF. In DNA, the CDR3 is TGCAGTGCTAGACAGGGGGTTGAGCAGTACTTC.

V gene TRBV3-1 (or the pseudogene TRBV3-2) combines with J gene TRBJ1-2; 10 positions agree with TRBD1. Germline CDR1 reads LGHDT; CDR2 reads YNNKEL (reference sequence). V shed 6 bases and J 6 bases; nucleotides not matched to a gene: 10. The CDR3 is made up of 15 amino acids. The chain's CDR3 is CASREDRGTEDGYTF. The CDR3 region has the DNA TGTGCCAGCAGAGAGGACAGGGGGACAGAGGATGGCTACACCTTC.

The chain employs TRBV11-2 and TRBJ2-3; 8 positions agree with TRBD2. The ends lost 5 bases at V and 4 bases at J; junction bases unmatched: 8. This CDR3 spans 15 amino acids. CDR1 is SGHAT, CDR2 FQNNGV, per germline. The CDR3 here is CASSPSGLAADTQYF. CDR3 coding DNA: TGTGCCAGCAGCCCCTCCGGACTAGCAGCAGATACGCAGTATTTT.

CDR3 DNA: TGTGCCAGCAGTACAGGGTGGTTCACAGATACGCAGTATTTT. The encoded protein is CASSTGWFTDTQYF. The chain couples TRBV6-5 to TRBJ2-3; D perhaps matches TRBD1 (6 bases). V gave up 5 bases and J gave up 2 bases, with 11 bases separating them. The CDR3 has 14 amino acids. Germline V lookup: CDR1 MNHEY, CDR2 SVGAGI.

The CDR3 spells CASALVNEKLFF. CDR3 DNA sequence: TGTGCCAGCGCTCTGGTAAATGAAAAACTGTTTTTT. The chain has TRBV14 and TRBJ1-4; unclear D gene. CDR3 length: 12 amino acids. Trimming left V 8 bases short and J 5 bases short, with 9 bases between. Looked up from germline, CDR1 is SGHDN and CDR2 is FVKESK.

This chain joins TRBV27 and TRBJ1-1; the D is unclear. This CDR3 has 13 residues. Trimming shortened V by 3 bases and J by 0 bases, and 5 bases separated the two germline ends. The germline V gene has CDR1 MNHEY and CDR2 SMNVEV (reference sequence). The CDR3 DNA reads TGTGCCAGCAGTTTTGCCATGAACACTGAAGCTTTCTTT. This sequence encodes CASSFAMNTEAFF.

The V gene is TRBV25-1, the J gene TRBJ1-1; D gene uncertain. V shed 2 bases and J shed 1 base, with 14 bases lying between them. This CDR3 has 16 amino acids. From germline, CDR1 is MGHDK and CDR2 SYGVNS. The CDR3 coding sequence is TGTGCCAGCAGTGAAGCTGGGTCATTAACGAACACTGAAGCTTTCTTT. Its protein product is CASSEAGSLTNTEAFF.

The V and J genes are TRBV7-2 and TRBJ2-7; 8 bases are a match to TRBD1. CDR1 and CDR2 from the germline V gene are SGHTA and FQGNSA. Trimming took 2 bases from V and 4 from J; bases not matched to a gene: 4. The CDR3 has 14 residues. The CDR3 spells CASSLQGAEYEQYF. The CDR3 DNA sequence: TGTGCCAGCAGCTTACAGGGGGCCGAATACGAGCAGTACTTC.

The rearrangement joins TRBV18 to TRBJ1-4; no clear D. Trimming stripped 1 base from V and 3 bases from J, with 9 bases between. This CDR3 is 15 amino acids long. The germline CDR1 and CDR2 sequences are KGHSH and LQKENI. The CDR3 protein is CASSPLEVPNEKLFF. Here the CDR3 DNA reads TGTGCCAGCTCACCACTAGAGGTACCTAATGAAAAACTGTTTTTT.

The rearrangement uses TRBV4-1 and TRBJ2-7; weak D call: TRBD2 (6 bases). Trimming stripped 1 base from V and 5 bases from J, with 18 bases between. Germline CDR1 MGHRA, CDR2 YSYEKL. The CDR3 length is 16 residues. In nucleotides, the CDR3 is TGCGCCAGCAGCCAAGCAGGAGGGAGAAGAGAGAACGAGCAGTACTTC. Amino acid sequence: CASSQAGGRRENEQYF.